A single sample gave rise to the 2 T cell receptor beta chains below, sequenced in a study of cytomegalovirus exposure and HLA in healthy donors. PCR used 60 Vbeta primers and 13 Jbeta primers. Measured with immunoSEQ multiplex PCR; TCRdb has only the in-frame clones, and not every one. This sample has about 140,000 clones, with 70% to 80% found just once. The specimen sequenced was PBMCs. The receptor set was obtained from a female donor in good health and CMV-seronegative.

This chain's CDR3 is CASSLERFRGYEQYF. CDR3 nucleotides: TGTGCCAGCAGCTTGGAACGGTTTCGCGGGTACGAGCAGTACTTC. The chain carries TRBV5-6 and TRBJ2-5; D perhaps matches TRBD2 (5 bases). Gene TRBJ2-7 matches the end of the DNA better, so the J call may be wrong. Germline CDR1 and CDR2: SGHDT and YYEEEE. The CDR3 extends over 15 amino acids.

This chain connects TRBV9 to TRBJ2-5, with D possibly being TRBD1 (6 bases). The length of the CDR3 is 13 residues. With 4 bases removed from V and 5 bases from J, the gap between germline ends came to 12 bases. Germline lookup yields CDR1 SGDLS and CDR2 YYNGEE. Here the CDR3 DNA reads TGTGCCAGCAGCCGGGACAACGGGGAGACCCAGTACTTC. Its protein product is CASSRDNGETQYF. The variable domain in full, completed from reference TRBV9 and TRBJ2-5, reads DSGVTQTPKHLITATGQRVTLRCSPRSGDLSVYWYQQSLDQGLQFLIQYYNGEERAKGNILERFSAQQFPDLHSELNLSSLELGDSALYFCASSRDNGETQYFGPGTRLLVL.